This TCR beta chain is from a study of blood T cells in healthy people across ages. Then a second PCR, running roughly 7 to 11 cycles, was carried out with a sample-barcoded 5' primer and a J-beta primer mix. TCRdb re-derived calls from the 5' RACE reads in MiXCR, one entry per CDR3 protein. The sample lists about 580,000 distinct CDR3 sequences; roughly 43% were seen once. In the case of this clonotype: No conserved phenylalanine or tryptophan ends this CDR3, so it is likely a read error.

This sequence originates from a man older than 75 in good health. The source material was blood.

CDR3 region: CSAREILAHNEQFI. The CDR3 nucleotides read TGCAGTGCTAGAGAAATACTAGCGCACAATGAGCAGTTCATC. The rearrangement links TRBV20-1 to TRBJ2-1; 7 bases fit TRBD2. The V and J ends lost 0 bases and 5 bases, in that order; junction bases with no gene match: 4. Germline V gene sequence: CDR1 DFQATT, CDR2 SNEGSKA (reference sequence). The CDR3 has 14 residues.